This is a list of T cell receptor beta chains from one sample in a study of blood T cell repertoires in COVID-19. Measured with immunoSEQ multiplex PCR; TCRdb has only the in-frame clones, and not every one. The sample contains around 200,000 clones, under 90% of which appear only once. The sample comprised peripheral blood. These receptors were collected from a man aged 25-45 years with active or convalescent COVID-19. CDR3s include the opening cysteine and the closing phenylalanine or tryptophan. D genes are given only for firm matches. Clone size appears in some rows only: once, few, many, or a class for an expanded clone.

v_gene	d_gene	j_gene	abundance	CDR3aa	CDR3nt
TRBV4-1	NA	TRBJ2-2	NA	CASSQDAPETLNTGELFF	TGCGCCAGCAGCCAAGACGCCCCCGAGACACTGAACACCGGGGAGCTGTTTTTT
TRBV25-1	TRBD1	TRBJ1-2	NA	CASTTGGSGYGYTF	TGTGCCAGCACTACAGGGGGGAGTGGCTATGGCTACACCTTC
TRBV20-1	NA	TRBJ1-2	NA	CSARGQLSYTF	TGCAGTGCTAGGGGGCAGCTGAGCTACACCTTC
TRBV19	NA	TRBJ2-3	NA	CASSTQGGDTQYF	TGTGCCAGTAGTACCCAGGGTGGGGATACGCAGTATTTT
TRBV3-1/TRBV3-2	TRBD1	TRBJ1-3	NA	CASSQPTGAGGNTIYF	TGTGCCAGCAGCCAGCCCACAGGGGCCGGGGGAAACACCATATATTTT
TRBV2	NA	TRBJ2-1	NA	CASSEAQYNEQFF	TGTGCCAGCAGTGAAGCGCAGTACAATGAGCAGTTCTTC
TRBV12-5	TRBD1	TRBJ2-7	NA	CASGHRQGPYEQYF	TGTGCTAGTGGTCACAGACAGGGCCCCTACGAGCAGTACTTC
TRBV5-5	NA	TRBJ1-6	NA	CASSASRDSPLHF	TGTGCCAGCAGCGCGTCTCGGGATTCACCCCTCCACTTT
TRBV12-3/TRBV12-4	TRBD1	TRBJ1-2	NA	CASSLGQNYGYTF	TGTGCCAGCAGTTTGGGACAGAACTATGGCTACACCTTC
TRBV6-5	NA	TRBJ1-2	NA	CASSYSIGGGHTF	TGTGCCAGCAGTTACTCGATTGGCGGGGGGCACACCTTC
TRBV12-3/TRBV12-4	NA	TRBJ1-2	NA	CASSWGVGYGYTF	TGTGCCAGCAGTTGGGGGGTTGGCTATGGCTACACCTTC
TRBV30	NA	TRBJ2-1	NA	CAWSVYSGSYNEQFF	TGTGCCTGGAGTGTATATAGCGGATCCTACAATGAGCAGTTCTTC
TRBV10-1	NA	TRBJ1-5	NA	CASSESTLQPQHF	TGCGCCAGCAGTGAGTCGACTCTTCAGCCCCAGCATTTT
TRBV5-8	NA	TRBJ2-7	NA	CASSLSQGLTYEQYF	TGTGCCAGCAGCTTGAGCCAGGGGCTGACCTACGAGCAGTACTTC
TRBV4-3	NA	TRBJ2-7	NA	CASSQDRSGASYEQYF	TGCGCCAGCAGCCAAGATCGTTCGGGAGCTTCCTACGAGCAGTACTTC
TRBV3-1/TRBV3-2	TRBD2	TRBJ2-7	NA	CASSQEGTSGNSYEQYF	TGTGCCAGCAGCCAAGAAGGGACTAGCGGGAACTCCTACGAGCAGTACTTC
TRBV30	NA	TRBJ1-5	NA	CAWSGTAGGQPQHF	TGTGCCTGGAGTGGGACGGCTGGAGGTCAGCCCCAGCATTTT
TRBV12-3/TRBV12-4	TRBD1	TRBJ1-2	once	CASRRQGPDGYTF	TGTGCCAGCAGGCGACAGGGACCGGATGGCTACACCTTC
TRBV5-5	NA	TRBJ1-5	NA	CASRIEAGMGQPQHF	TGTGCCAGCAGGATTGAGGCGGGGATGGGACAGCCCCAGCATTTT
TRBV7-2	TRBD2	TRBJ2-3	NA	CASRQWTSGWADTQYF	TGTGCCAGCAGACAATGGACTAGCGGGTGGGCAGATACGCAGTATTTT
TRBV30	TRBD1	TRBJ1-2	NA	CAWTPQGVNYGYTF	TGTGCCTGGACCCCCCAGGGGGTTAACTATGGCTACACCTTC
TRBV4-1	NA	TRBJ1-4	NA	CASSLNRFQREKLFF	TGCGCCAGCAGCCTAAACCGGTTCCAACGTGAAAAACTGTTTTTT
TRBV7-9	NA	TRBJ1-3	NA	CASTTGSLSGNTIYF	TGTGCCAGCACCACGGGGAGCCTCTCTGGAAACACCATATATTTT
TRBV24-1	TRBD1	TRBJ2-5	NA	CATSDLLQGRETQYF	TGTGCCACCAGTGATTTGCTACAGGGGAGAGAGACCCAGTACTTC
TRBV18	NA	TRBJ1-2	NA	CASSSATGYGYTF	TGTGCCAGCTCATCAGCAACAGGGTATGGCTACACCTTC
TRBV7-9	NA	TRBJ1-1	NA	CASSLGSTEAFF	TGTGCCAGCAGCTTAGGGAGCACTGAAGCTTTCTTT
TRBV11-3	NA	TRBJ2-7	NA	CASSLDAGTYEQYF	TGTGCCAGCAGCTTAGACGCCGGGACCTACGAGCAGTACTTC
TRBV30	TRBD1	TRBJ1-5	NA	CAWSVGTGGNQPQHF	TGTGCCTGGAGTGTAGGGACAGGGGGCAATCAGCCCCAGCATTTT
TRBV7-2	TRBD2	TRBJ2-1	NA	CASSSRGLAGGSGEQFF	TGTGCCAGCAGCTCTAGGGGACTAGCGGGAGGGAGCGGGGAGCAGTTCTTC
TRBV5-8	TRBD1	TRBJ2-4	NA	CASSSWTRQGAKNIQYF	TGTGCCAGCAGCTCCTGGACAAGACAGGGAGCCAAAAACATTCAGTACTTC
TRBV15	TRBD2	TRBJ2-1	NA	CATSPLAGGYNEQFF	TGTGCCACCAGTCCCTTAGCGGGAGGTTACAATGAGCAGTTCTTC
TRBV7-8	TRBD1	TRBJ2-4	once	CASTGTGAVGAKNIQYF	TGTGCCAGCACCGGGACAGGGGCCGTCGGGGCCAAAAACATTCAGTACTTC
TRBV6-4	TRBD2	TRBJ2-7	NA	CASSGEAGGLDEQYF	TGTGCCAGCAGTGGCGAAGCGGGAGGGCTCGATGAGCAGTACTTC
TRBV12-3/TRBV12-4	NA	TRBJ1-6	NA	CASSFRENSPLHF	TGTGCCAGCAGTTTTCGGGAGAATTCACCCCTCCACTTT
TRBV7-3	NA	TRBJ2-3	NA	CASSLSRQSTDTQYF	TGTGCCAGCAGCTTATCCAGACAGTCCACAGATACGCAGTATTTT
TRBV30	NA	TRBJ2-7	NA	CAWNQGGGHLEQYF	TGTGCCTGGAACCAAGGGGGAGGGCATCTCGAGCAGTACTTC
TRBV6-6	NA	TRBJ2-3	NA	CASSTRDTDTQYF	TGTGCCAGCAGTACCAGGGATACAGATACGCAGTATTTT
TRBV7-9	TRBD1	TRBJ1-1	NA	CASSDRDTEAFF	TGTGCCAGCAGCGACAGGGACACTGAAGCTTTCTTT
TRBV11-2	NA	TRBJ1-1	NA	CASSLSGRTQGGDTEAFF	TGTGCCAGCAGCTTATCGGGGCGAACACAGGGAGGGGACACTGAAGCTTTCTTT
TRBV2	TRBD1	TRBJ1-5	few	CASSEALWKGAQPQHF	TGTGCCAGCAGTGAAGCGCTCTGGAAGGGGGCTCAGCCCCAGCATTTT
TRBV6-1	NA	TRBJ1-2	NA	CASSEEGRNDLYGYTF	TGTGCCAGCAGTGAAGAGGGGCGTAATGACCTCTATGGCTACACCTTC
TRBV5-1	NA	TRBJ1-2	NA	CASSEGFYGYTF	TGCGCCAGCAGTGAGGGTTTTTATGGCTACACCTTC
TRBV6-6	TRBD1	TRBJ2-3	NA	CASSRDRERSGDTQYF	TGTGCCAGCAGCAGGGACAGGGAAAGGTCGGGAGATACGCAGTATTTT
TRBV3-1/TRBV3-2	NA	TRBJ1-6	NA	CASSQVRGSPLHF	TGTGCCAGCAGCCAAGTCCGGGGATCACCCCTCCACTTT
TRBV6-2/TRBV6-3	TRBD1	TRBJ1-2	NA	CASSYAGQASYGYTF	TGTGCCAGCAGTTACGCGGGACAGGCTTCATATGGCTACACCTTC
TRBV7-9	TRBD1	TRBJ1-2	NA	CASSLRDRVTNGYTF	TGTGCCAGCAGCTTAAGGGACAGGGTAACTAATGGCTACACCTTC